This TCR beta chain stems from a study of blood T cell repertoires in COVID-19. The wider study: The United States, Italy and Spain provided the acute and convalescent COVID-19 samples.

V lost 6 bases and J 1 base, leaving 15 bases between the germline ends. The V gene's germline CDR1 is MNHEY and CDR2 SMNVEV (reference sequence). This CDR3 is built from 15 residues. Original handling: Cell counts per sample came from amplifying reference gene primers. Generated by immunoSEQ multiplex PCR, the TCRdb table keeps only in-frame clones and is missing some. That table supplies the V and J calls and clone size; D and trimming were determined from the DNA. The sample yields about 270,000 clones, 91% seen once. The sequence derives from a middle-aged man who had been exposed to COVID-19. Input material: PBMCs or T cells enriched from blood (not recorded which). The gene calls are TRBV27 and TRBJ2-5; D may be TRBD1 (5 bases). CDR3 nucleotide sequence: TGTGCCAGCAGGCTTCGGACAAGAAGCCAAGAGACCCAGTACTTC. Protein sequence: CASRLRTRSQETQYF.